The 5 T cell receptor beta chains listed next were all sequenced from one sample in a study of cytomegalovirus exposure and HLA in healthy donors. This PCR relied on a set of 60 Vbeta primers and 13 Jbeta primers. The table came from immunoSEQ multiplex PCR; TCRdb's copy has only in-frame clones and leaves some out. The table records about 240,000 clones, about 80% of them present only once. Sequencing was performed on PBMCs. The receptors shown here come from a woman aged 55-69 years in good health and CMV-seropositive.

The chain joins TRBV28 to TRBJ1-1; D is unclear. Germline CDR1 is MDHEN and CDR2 is SYDVKM. The ends were cut back, 9 bases at V and 4 bases at J, with 18 bases in the middle. The CDR3 runs to 14 residues. The CDR3 DNA follows: TGTGCCAGTGCCTCGGGAACAAGGCCCACTGAAGCTTTCTTT. Amino acid sequence: CASASGTRPTEAFF.

The chain couples TRBV27 to TRBJ2-7; 8 nucleotides agree with TRBD1. The germline gives CDR1 MNHEY, CDR2 SMNVEV (reference sequence). The CDR3 runs to 15 residues. The V and J ends lost 4 bases and 2 bases, in that order; junction bases with no gene match: 7. This CDR3 is CASSSGQEITYEQYF. CDR3 DNA sequence: TGTGCCAGCAGTTCGGGACAGGAGATCACCTACGAGCAGTACTTC.

This clone was seen more than once but under ten times. The chain is built from TRBV18 and TRBJ1-4, with 9 nucleotides matching TRBD1. The V and J ends lost 6 bases and 8 bases, in that order; junction bases with no gene match: 22. CDR1 and CDR2 (germline): KGHSH, LQKENI. The CDR3 is 19 residues long. This CDR3 is CASSRRMGQGTSLGEKLFF. The CDR3 nucleotides read TGTGCCAGCTCCCGACGAATGGGACAGGGAACTTCTCTCGGAGAAAAACTGTTTTTT.

The rearrangement links TRBV9 to TRBJ2-7; 10 nucleotides match TRBD2. From germline, CDR1 is SGDLS and CDR2 YYNGEE. Trimming removed 0 bases from V and 7 bases from J; junction bases left unmatched: 13. The CDR3 loop spans 17 amino acids. The CDR3 region has the DNA TGTGCCAGCAGCGTAGGGACTGGGCTAGCGGGAGAGGGGGAGCAGTACTTC. Protein sequence: CASSVGTGLAGEGEQYF.

In nucleotides, the CDR3 is TGTGCCAGCAGCTTGGGCGGGAGGCGGGCCTACGAGCAGTACTTC. Its translation: CASSLGGRRAYEQYF. The chain employs TRBV5-5 and TRBJ2-7; 8 nucleotides match TRBD2. J was trimmed by 2 bases and V by 0 bases; bases with no gene match: 4. The germline CDR1 and CDR2 sequences are SGHKS and YYEKEE (reference sequence). CDR3 length: 15 residues.